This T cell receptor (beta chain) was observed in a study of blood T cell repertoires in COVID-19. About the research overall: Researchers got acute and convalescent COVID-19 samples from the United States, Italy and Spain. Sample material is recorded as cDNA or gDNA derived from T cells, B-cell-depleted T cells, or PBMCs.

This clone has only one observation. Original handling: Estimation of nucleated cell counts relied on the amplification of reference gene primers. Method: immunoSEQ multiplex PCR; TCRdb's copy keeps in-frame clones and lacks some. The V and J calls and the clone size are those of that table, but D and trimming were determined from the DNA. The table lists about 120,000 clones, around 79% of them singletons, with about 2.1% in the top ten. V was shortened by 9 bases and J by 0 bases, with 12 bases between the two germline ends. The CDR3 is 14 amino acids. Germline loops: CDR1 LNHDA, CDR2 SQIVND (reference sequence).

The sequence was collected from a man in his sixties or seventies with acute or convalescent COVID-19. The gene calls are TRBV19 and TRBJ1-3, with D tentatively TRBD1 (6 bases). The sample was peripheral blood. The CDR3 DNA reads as TGTGCCAGCCAGACAGGCTCCTCTGGAAACACCATATATTTT. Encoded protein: CASQTGSSGNTIYF.